One and the same sample provided the 2 T cell receptor beta chains below, sequenced in a study of cytomegalovirus exposure and HLA in healthy donors. 13 Jbeta primers and 60 Vbeta primers were used for the PCR. The repertoire was sequenced with immunoSEQ multiplex PCR; TCRdb's copy has only in-frame clones and lacks some. In the table there are about 76,000 clones, under 85% of which are singletons. Material: PBMCs. Source of these receptors: a woman aged 35 to 49 in good health and CMV-seropositive.

V gene TRBV28 combines with J gene TRBJ2-7; possibly TRBD2 for D (7 bases). V dropped 6 bases and J dropped 0 bases, with 15 bases sitting between them. CDR3 size: 15 residues. The germline V gene has CDR1 MDHEN and CDR2 SYDVKM. CDR3: CASRARGGLSYEQYF. CDR3 DNA: TGTGCCAGCAGGGCTAGGGGGGGCCTCTCCTACGAGCAGTACTTC. Supplemented by reference TRBV28 and TRBJ2-7, the full variable domain reads DVKVTQSSRYLVKRTGEKVFLECVQDMDHENMFWYRQDPGLGLRLIYFSYDVKMKEKGDIPEGYSVSREKKERFSLILESASTNQTSMYLCASRARGGLSYEQYFGPGTRLTVT.

This clone has more than one count but fewer than ten. The chain carries TRBV18 and TRBJ2-1; D is unresolved. V lost 3 bases and J 7 bases, leaving 25 bases between the germline ends. The CDR3 has 18 residues. The germline V gene encodes CDR1 KGHSH and CDR2 LQKENI. The CDR3 region is CASSPSIVSRRNMNEQFF. The CDR3 DNA is TGTGCCAGCTCACCGAGTATCGTATCGAGGCGGAATATGAATGAGCAGTTCTTC.